These 20 T cell receptor beta chains were sequenced from one sample in a study of memory CD4+ T cells and cytomegalovirus serostatus. Data came from immunoSEQ multiplex PCR; TCRdb stores just in-frame clones and leaves some out. The table lists tens of thousands of clones, about 80% of them singletons. Single viable CD3+CD4+CD8-CD45RO+ cells were sorted as the memory CD4+ T cells. Source material: memory CD4+ T cells from blood. Source of these receptors: an adult in good health and CMV-seronegative.

This clone was picked up one time. The chain carries TRBV4-2 and TRBJ2-1, with 7 bases identical to TRBD2. Trimming at V came to 4 bases and at J to 0 bases, leaving 6 bases not matched to a gene. This CDR3 is 16 amino acids long. The germline V gene encodes CDR1 LGHNA and CDR2 YNFKEQ. Here the CDR3 DNA reads TGTGCCAGCAGCCGGCCCTCTAGCGGCTCCTACAATGAGCAGTTCTTC. This sequence encodes CASSRPSSGSYNEQFF.

This clone was counted between two and nine times. The rearrangement links TRBV7-2 to TRBJ1-1, with D perhaps matching TRBD1 (5 bases). V was trimmed by 2 bases and J by 8 bases, leaving 12 bases between them. This CDR3 is built from 13 residues. The germline CDR1 and CDR2 sequences are SGHTA and FQGNSA. In DNA, the CDR3 is TGTGCCAGCAGCTTATTTCGCAGGGTGGAAGCTTTCTTT. As protein: CASSLFRRVEAFF.

The sample holds one count of this clone. The genes are TRBV6-6 and TRBJ1-3; the D is unclear. CDR1 is MNHNY, CDR2 SVGAGI, per germline (reference sequence). V lost 5 bases, J lost 0 bases, and 8 bases lay in between. The CDR3 runs 14 residues. DNA of the CDR3: TGTGCCAGCAGTCCACAGTTCTCTGGAAACACCATATATTTT. It is translated as CASSPQFSGNTIYF.

The chain carries TRBV18 and TRBJ2-5; 7 bases align to TRBD1. The CDR3 has 14 amino acids. Germline V gene lookup returns CDR1 KGHSH and CDR2 LQKENI. V lost 2 bases, J lost 1 base, and 1 base stayed unmatched. The CDR3 coding sequence is TGTGCCAGCTCACCAAACAGGGGCCAAGAGACCCAGTACTTC. It yields the protein CASSPNRGQETQYF.

The V gene is TRBV27, the J gene TRBJ2-7; D gene uncertain. V shed 11 bases and J shed 2 bases, with 13 bases lying between them. The CDR3 runs to 12 residues. Germline lookup yields CDR1 MNHEY and CDR2 SMNVEV (reference sequence). DNA for the CDR3: TGTGCCGATTCAGGATGCCCCTACGAGCAGTACTTC. It translates to CADSGCPYEQYF.

This clone is labeled as medium-sized. This chain links TRBV5-6 with TRBJ2-7; D possibly corresponds to TRBD1 (6 bases). The CDR3 spans 15 residues. Germline V gene data show CDR1 as SGHDT and CDR2 as YYEEEE. V was pared by 3 bases and J by 1 base, with 14 bases between. This chain's CDR3 is CASSSRLTGSYEQYF. The CDR3 DNA reads as TGTGCCAGCAGCTCGCGTCTAACAGGGTCCTACGAGCAGTACTTC. The complete variable domain, with remaining parts taken from reference TRBV5-6 and TRBJ2-7, reads DAGVTQSPTHLIKTRGQQVTLRCSPKSGHDTVSWYQQALGQGPQFIFQYYEEEERQRGNFPDRFSGHQFPNYSSELNVNALLLGDSALYLCASSSRLTGSYEQYFGPGTRLTVT.

This clone was picked up a small number of times. CDR3 nucleotide sequence: TGTGCCAGTAGTATACCGGGACAGAACACTGAAGCTTTCTTT. Residues: CASSIPGQNTEAFF. This rearrangement joins TRBV19 to TRBJ1-1; D perhaps matches TRBD1 (6 bases). CDR3 length: 14 amino acids. With 2 bases removed from V and 1 base from J, the gap between germline ends came to 8 bases. Germline-derived CDR1 and CDR2 are LNHDA and SQIVND (reference sequence).

The V gene is TRBV29-1, the J gene TRBJ1-2, with unresolved D. The CDR3 has 15 amino acids. V was clipped by 2 bases and J by 5 bases, with 18 bases between them. Per germline, CDR1 SQVTM and CDR2 ANQGSEA. The CDR3 is CSVEILANLLYGYTF. The CDR3 DNA reads as TGCAGCGTTGAAATATTAGCGAACCTCCTATATGGCTACACCTTC.

CDR3 residues: CASRGQFRESGANVLTF. CDR3 DNA: TGCGCCAGCCGAGGACAGTTCCGGGAATCTGGGGCCAACGTCCTGACTTTC. This chain joins TRBV10-2 and TRBJ2-6; a possible D gene is TRBD1 (6 bases). CDR3 size: 17 residues. Germline V lookup: CDR1 WSHSY, CDR2 SAAADI. With 8 bases removed from V and 1 base from J, the gap between germline ends came to 18 bases.

The CDR3 DNA is TGTGCCAGCAGCTTGAAAGGGCCCGATACGCAGTATTTT. This encodes CASSLKGPDTQYF. The chain carries TRBV5-4 and TRBJ2-3; D unclear. Trimming pared 1 base from V and 6 bases from J, leaving 9 bases between. The germline CDR1 and CDR2 sequences are SGHNT and YYREEE (reference sequence). There are 13 residues in the CDR3.

The V gene is TRBV5-6, the J gene TRBJ1-6; no clear D gene. CDR1 is SGHDT, CDR2 YYEEEE, per germline. The CDR3 has 14 residues. Trimming cost V 2 bases and J 6 bases, with 9 bases left between them. This CDR3 is CASSFDGSNSPLHF. The CDR3 nucleotides read TGTGCCAGCAGCTTTGACGGGAGTAATTCACCCCTCCACTTT.

CDR3: CASRKTGLTSTDTQYF. CDR3 in DNA: TGTGCCAGCAGGAAGACAGGGCTCACTAGCACAGATACGCAGTATTTT. This chain joins TRBV2 and TRBJ2-3, with 7 bases identical to TRBD1. The CDR3 extends over 16 amino acids. Trimming removed 6 bases from V and 0 bases from J; junction bases left unmatched: 9. Germline loops: CDR1 SNHLY, CDR2 FYNNEI. Looking up the rest from reference TRBV2 and TRBJ2-3 gives the full variable domain: EPEVTQTPSHQVTQMGQEVILRCVPISNHLYFYWYRQILGQKVEFLVSFYNNEISEKSEIFDDQFSVERPDGSNFTLKIRSTKLEDSAMYFCASRKTGLTSTDTQYFGPGTRLTVL.

This chain joins TRBV18 and TRBJ1-3; D may be TRBD1 (5 bases). In germline, CDR1 is KGHSH, CDR2 LQKENI. V gave up 1 base and J gave up 10 bases, with 17 bases separating them. This CDR3 spans 15 amino acids. This CDR3 reads CASSPQSDSFSTIYF. The CDR3 DNA reads as TGTGCCAGCTCACCACAAAGCGACAGTTTTTCAACCATATATTTT.

A few counts support this clone. The CDR3 sequence is CASSFQAGENNEQFF. In DNA form, the CDR3 reads TGTGCCAGCAGCTTCCAAGCGGGAGAGAACAATGAGCAGTTCTTC. The chain links TRBV6-1 to TRBJ2-1; 8 bases are shared with TRBD2. V was pared by 6 bases and J by 5 bases, with 9 bases of the junction left unmatched. In germline, CDR1 is MNHNS, CDR2 SASEGT. This CDR3 comprises 15 residues.

This chain uses TRBV5-1 with TRBJ2-5, with TRBD1 matching 9 bases. V trimming: 4 bases; J trimming: 5 bases; junction bases outside the gene matches: 12. The germline CDR1 and CDR2 sequences are SGHRS and YFSETQ. The length of the CDR3 is 16 residues. The CDR3 DNA sequence: TGCGCCAGCAGCCAAGGAGCCGGACAGGGGCAGGAGACCCAGTACTTC. Translation gives CASSQGAGQGQETQYF. Full variable domain (rest looked up from reference TRBV5-1 and TRBJ2-5): KAGVTQTPRYLIKTRGQQVTLSCSPISGHRSVSWYQQTPGQGLQFLFEYFSETQRNKGNFPGRFSGRQFSNSRSEMNVSTLELGDSALYLCASSQGAGQGQETQYFGPGTRLLVL.

This clone was detected a few times. This CDR3 is CATSKGGYGYTF. The CDR3 bases are TGTGCCACCAGCAAGGGAGGCTATGGCTACACCTTC. The chain links TRBV15 to TRBJ1-2; D uncertain. This CDR3 contains 12 residues. Germline lookup yields CDR1 LNHNV and CDR2 YYDKDF (reference sequence). V lost 4 bases to trimming and J lost 4 bases, with 7 bases between them.

This clone was counted once. The rearrangement uses TRBV14 and TRBJ1-2, with D possibly being TRBD1 (6 bases). Germline V CDR1 and CDR2: SGHDN, FVKESK. Trimming left V 3 bases short and J 4 bases short, with 18 bases between. This CDR3 has 16 residues. The CDR3: CASSHRRGVNFYGYTF. CDR3 DNA: TGTGCCAGCAGCCACCGAAGGGGGGTAAACTTCTATGGCTACACCTTC.

This chain connects TRBV28 to TRBJ1-5, with TRBD1 matching over 10 bases. The CDR3 is made up of 14 amino acids. Germline CDR1 and CDR2: MDHEN and SYDVKM. The V segment lost 8 bases and the J segment 6 bases; nucleotides outside the gene matches: 7. The CDR3 region has the DNA TGTGCCAGCGGAACCCGGGACAGGGGTCAGCCCCAGCATTTT. Translating it yields CASGTRDRGQPQHF.

This chain uses TRBV5-1 with TRBJ2-3; 9 bases agree with TRBD2. V lost 5 bases, J lost 3 bases, and 10 bases stayed unmatched. Germline V lookup: CDR1 SGHRS, CDR2 YFSETQ. CDR3 length: 16 amino acids. The CDR3 bases are TGCGCCAGCAGGGGTAAGACTAGCGGAGTAACAGATACGCAGTATTTT. The encoded protein is CASRGKTSGVTDTQYF.

This chain joins TRBV2 and TRBJ2-1, with 9 bases identical to TRBD2. The trim removed 7 bases at V and 6 bases at J, leaving 13 bases unmatched. Germline CDR1 is SNHLY and CDR2 is FYNNEI. The CDR3 has 16 amino acids. The CDR3, as DNA: TGTGCCAGCAACGCGGGGGGGGGAATCGGGCCCAATGAGCAGTTCTTC. It translates to CASNAGGGIGPNEQFF.